The rows below give T cell receptor beta chains drawn from one sample of a study of T cell responses to AZD1222 COVID-19 vaccine. Clones were read by immunoSEQ multiplex PCR, and TCRdb kept only the in-frame ones, dropping some. Among just under 90,000 clones listed, 70% to 90% were seen once. This sample comprised peripheral blood, obtained 28 days after the second AZD1222 dose. Receptors originate from an adult who received the AZD1222 COVID-19 vaccine. Each CDR3 is given with its conserved first and last residue. The order of the fields is clone size, D gene, V gene, J gene, CDR3 protein, CDR3 DNA. The D gene is left open where the match is weak. For some rows the clone size is stated as once, few or many, or as a class when expanded; others skip it.

NA,NA,TRBV29-1,TRBJ1-2,CSVLQGQGYGYTF,TGCAGCGTTTTACAGGGCCAGGGCTATGGCTACACCTTC
NA,NA,TRBV5-1,TRBJ1-6,CASSLAGPSGGPLHF,TGCGCCAGCAGCTTGGCCGGACCCAGTGGGGGACCCCTCCACTTT
NA,NA,TRBV19,TRBJ1-5,CASSPLDGTPQHF,TGTGCCAGTAGTCCCCTCGATGGGACGCCCCAGCATTTT
NA,NA,TRBV5-1,TRBJ1-1,CASSLSQVVTEAFF,TGCGCCAGCAGCTTGAGCCAGGTCGTCACTGAAGCTTTCTTT
NA,NA,TRBV3-1/TRBV3-2,TRBJ2-1,CASSQERYEQFF,TGTGCCAGCAGCCAAGAAAGATATGAGCAGTTCTTC
NA,NA,TRBV14,TRBJ2-7,CASSPGREQYF,TGTGCCAGCAGCCCGGGGCGGGAGCAGTACTTC
NA,NA,TRBV27,TRBJ2-7,CASSLQGNPSYEQYF,TGTGCCAGCAGTTTACAGGGGAATCCCTCCTACGAGCAGTACTTC
NA,NA,TRBV25-1,TRBJ1-2,CASSEVGFSDYGYTF,TGTGCCAGCAGTGAAGTGGGCTTTTCTGACTATGGCTACACCTTC
NA,NA,TRBV24-1,TRBJ2-7,CATSDLSRGGSEQYF,TGTGCCACCAGTGATCTATCCAGGGGGGGGAGCGAGCAGTACTTC
once,TRBD2,TRBV9,TRBJ2-5,CASSPRGASGGPKETQYF,TGTGCCAGCAGCCCGAGAGGGGCTAGCGGGGGGCCAAAAGAGACCCAGTACTTC
NA,NA,TRBV7-2,TRBJ2-7,CASSSGQSLTYEQYF,TGTGCCAGCAGCTCAGGACAGTCCCTCACCTACGAGCAGTACTTC
NA,NA,TRBV6-5,TRBJ1-1,CASGVQGNTEAFF,TGTGCCAGCGGAGTCCAGGGTAACACTGAAGCTTTCTTT
once,TRBD1,TRBV4-2,TRBJ1-2,CASSQDKGTVIGYTF,TGTGCCAGCAGCCAAGATAAGGGGACAGTGATTGGCTACACCTTC
NA,NA,TRBV11-3,TRBJ1-4,CASSLADRDPLFF,TGTGCCAGCAGCTTAGCTGATAGGGACCCGTTGTTTTTT
NA,NA,TRBV19,TRBJ2-1,CASSMESYNEQFF,TGTGCCAGTAGTATGGAGTCCTACAATGAGCAGTTCTTC
NA,TRBD1,TRBV24-1,TRBJ1-2,CATSDFDRGIGGYTF,TGTGCCACCAGTGATTTCGACAGGGGGATTGGGGGCTACACCTTC
NA,NA,TRBV2,TRBJ2-2,CATGVGALTAGTGELFF,TGTGCCACCGGGGTGGGGGCTTTAACCGCCGGCACCGGGGAGCTGTTTTTT
once,NA,TRBV3-1/TRBV3-2,TRBJ2-5,CASRPTGNTETQYF,TGTGCCAGCAGACCCACAGGGAATACAGAGACCCAGTACTTC
NA,NA,TRBV7-9,TRBJ1-5,CASSLGVGQPQHF,TGTGCCAGCAGCTTGGGGGTGGGTCAGCCCCAGCATTTT
NA,NA,TRBV30,TRBJ2-7,CAWSVRLYEQYF,TGTGCCTGGAGTGTACGGTTATACGAGCAGTACTTC
NA,NA,TRBV21-1,TRBJ2-3,CASSTSRDGEVF,TGTGCCAGCAGCACTTCCCGGGACGGTGAAGTTTTT
NA,TRBD2,TRBV6-6,TRBJ2-1,CASSYSRGSGGYEQFF,TGTGCCAGCAGTTACTCGAGGGGTAGCGGGGGCTATGAGCAGTTCTTC
NA,NA,TRBV11-2,TRBJ1-3,CASSLGTAYSGNTIYF,TGTGCCAGCAGCTTAGGGACAGCCTACTCTGGAAACACCATATATTTT
once,NA,TRBV28,TRBJ2-7,CASSFFKDEQYF,TGTGCCAGCAGTTTTTTCAAGGACGAGCAGTACTTC
NA,TRBD1,TRBV5-1,TRBJ2-2,CASSLWTGLANTGELFF,TGCGCCAGCAGCTTGTGGACAGGACTTGCGAACACCGGGGAGCTGTTTTTT
NA,NA,TRBV2,TRBJ2-1,CASSDPQQGVSIYNEQFF,TGTGCCAGCAGTGATCCCCAACAGGGCGTAAGCATATACAATGAGCAGTTCTTC
NA,NA,TRBV4-1,TRBJ1-5,CASSRGWDVTRSNQPQHF,TGCGCCAGCAGCCGTGGATGGGACGTAACAAGAAGCAATCAGCCCCAGCATTTT
NA,NA,TRBV19,TRBJ2-7,CASSEGRRTYEQYF,TGTGCCAGTAGTGAGGGCCGGAGAACCTACGAGCAGTACTTC
NA,TRBD1,TRBV2,TRBJ2-5,CASRVLDRRPRGTQYF,TGTGCCAGCAGGGTTTTGGACAGGAGGCCCCGGGGGACCCAGTACTTC
once,NA,TRBV19,TRBJ2-7,CATRRGAYEQYF,TGTGCCACGAGGCGGGGAGCCTACGAGCAGTACTTC
NA,TRBD1,TRBV7-9,TRBJ1-1,CASSFGGTANHPMNTEAFF,TGTGCCAGCAGCTTCGGAGGGACAGCCAATCACCCAATGAACACTGAAGCTTTCTTT
NA,NA,TRBV28,TRBJ2-5,CASRQRTQETQYF,TGTGCCAGCAGACAACGGACCCAAGAGACCCAGTACTTC
NA,NA,TRBV3-1/TRBV3-2,TRBJ1-2,CASSLAGNYGYTF,TGTGCCAGCAGCCTGGCGGGAAACTATGGCTACACCTTC
once,NA,TRBV29-1,TRBJ1-1,CSVIQGTFEAFF,TGCAGCGTCATACAGGGAACCTTTGAAGCTTTCTTT
NA,NA,TRBV5-4,TRBJ1-6,CASSLVQSNSPLHF,TGTGCCAGCAGCTTGGTCCAATCTAATTCACCCCTCCACTTT
NA,NA,TRBV5-1,TRBJ1-4,CASSSLGEKLFF,TGCGCCAGCAGCTCGTTGGGTGAAAAACTGTTTTTT
NA,NA,TRBV24-1,TRBJ2-2,CATSEAGDFGELFF,TGTGCCACCAGTGAGGCAGGTGACTTCGGGGAGCTGTTTTTT
medium-sized,NA,TRBV7-2,TRBJ1-5,CASSLGRNNQPQHF,TGTGCCAGCAGCTTAGGCCGGAACAATCAGCCCCAGCATTTT
NA,TRBD1,TRBV30,TRBJ2-2,CAWRTGGRSTGELFF,TGTGCCTGGAGGACAGGGGGAAGGAGCACCGGGGAGCTGTTTTTT
NA,NA,TRBV4-1,TRBJ1-3,CASSPVGTSGNTIYF,TGCGCCAGCAGCCCGGTCGGGACCTCTGGAAACACCATATATTTT
NA,TRBD1,TRBV9,TRBJ1-2,CASTLDRGDYGYTF,TGTGCCAGCACCCTGGACAGGGGGGACTATGGCTACACCTTC
NA,NA,TRBV2,TRBJ2-1,CASRTLGTIAYNEQFF,TGTGCCAGCAGAACGCTAGGGACAATCGCCTACAATGAGCAGTTCTTC
NA,NA,TRBV19,TRBJ1-2,CASTSGVGYGYTF,TGTGCCAGTACCTCCGGGGTCGGCTATGGCTACACCTTC
once,NA,TRBV29-1,TRBJ1-1,CSVLRGLPNTEAFF,TGCAGCGTGCTAAGAGGTCTCCCGAACACTGAAGCTTTCTTT
NA,NA,TRBV15,TRBJ2-1,CATSGFNEQFF,TGTGCCACCAGCGGTTTCAATGAGCAGTTCTTC
NA,NA,TRBV4-2,TRBJ2-1,CASSREGGEYNEQFF,TGTGCCAGCAGCCGTGAGGGGGGCGAGTACAATGAGCAGTTCTTC
NA,NA,TRBV7-8,TRBJ1-1,CASSLEAKGNTEAFF,TGTGCCAGCAGCTTAGAGGCAAAGGGGAACACTGAAGCTTTCTTT
NA,NA,TRBV5-4,TRBJ1-4,CASSPDSGTVEKLFF,TGTGCCAGCAGCCCCGACAGTGGGACCGTTGAAAAACTGTTTTTT
few,NA,TRBV9,TRBJ2-1,CASSVAAGYNEQFF,TGTGCCAGCAGCGTAGCTGCAGGGTACAATGAGCAGTTCTTC
NA,NA,TRBV7-3,TRBJ2-7,CASSTNPGAYEQYF,TGTGCCAGCAGCACCAATCCGGGGGCCTACGAGCAGTACTTC
NA,TRBD1,TRBV28,TRBJ1-4,CASTIPGTGGEKLFF,TGTGCCAGCACAATACCTGGGACAGGGGGAGAAAAACTGTTTTTT
NA,NA,TRBV28,TRBJ1-2,CASSPANYGYTF,TGTGCCAGCAGTCCAGCAAACTATGGCTACACCTTC
once,NA,TRBV28,TRBJ1-4,CASSRRQESNEKLFF,TGTGCCAGCAGCCGGCGACAGGAGTCTAATGAAAAACTGTTTTTT